One sample yielded the 10 T cell receptor beta chains listed below, sequenced in a study of T cell repertoires in cytomegalovirus infection. TCRdb ran MiXCR on the reads and lists one entry per CDR3 protein. Of about 310,000 distinct CDR3 sequences in the sample, approximately 25% are singletons; the top ten hold less than 15%. Their specific antigens are unknown. The input for sequencing was cultured PBMCs, taken from culture after CMV antigen stimulation. These receptors all come from a human donor in good health (CMV status not recorded). Some clones in this sample may be carry-over from other donors' samples.

This clonotype showed up just a few times. The chain's CDR3 is CASNTGGVRRTEAFF. The DNA for the CDR3 is TGTGCCAGTAACACAGGGGGAGTGAGGAGAACTGAAGCTTTCTTT. The V and J genes are TRBV19 and TRBJ1-1; 8 nucleotides align to TRBD1. Germline V gene lookup returns CDR1 LNHDA and CDR2 SQIVND (reference sequence). This CDR3 is built from 15 residues. V gave up 7 bases and J gave up 5 bases; unmatched junction bases: 12.

This clonotype appeared a few times. This chain connects TRBV6-1 to TRBJ2-5, with D perhaps assigned TRBD1 or TRBD2 (5 bases each). CDR3 length: 14 residues. Looked up from germline, CDR1 is MNHNS and CDR2 is SASEGT. Trimming pared 6 bases from V and 2 bases from J, leaving 13 bases between. The CDR3 spells CASSPGGNQETQYF. CDR3 DNA sequence: TGTGCCAGCAGCCCTGGGGGAAATCAAGAGACCCAGTACTTC.

The V gene is TRBV4-3, the J gene TRBJ2-3, with 11 nucleotides matching TRBD2. Germline V gives CDR1 LGHNA, CDR2 YSLEER. V was clipped by 0 bases and J by 4 bases; unmatched bases: 12. The CDR3 has 19 amino acids. The CDR3 nucleotides read TGCGCCAGCAGCCAAGAAATGGGGGGTAATAGCGGGAGGGCAGATACGCAGTATTTT. It codes for CASSQEMGGNSGRADTQYF.

V and J are TRBV5-1 and TRBJ2-7; TRBD2 is a possible D gene (7 bases). The CDR3 spans 12 residues. CDR1 and CDR2 (germline): SGHRS, YFSETQ. Trimming cost V 6 bases and J 5 bases, with 12 bases left between them. The chain's CDR3 is CASTPGGDEQYF. The CDR3 nucleotides are TGCGCCAGCACCCCGGGGGGCGACGAGCAGTACTTC. The full variable domain, in which reference TRBV5-1 and TRBJ2-7 provide the parts outside the CDR3, is KAGVTQTPRYLIKTRGQQVTLSCSPISGHRSVSWYQQTPGQGLQFLFEYFSETQRNKGNFPGRFSGRQFSNSRSEMNVSTLELGDSALYLCASTPGGDEQYFGPGTRLTVT.

For the CDR3, the DNA is TGTGCCAGTAAGGGGAGGGCTCGGCTGGGAGTGGGAGATACGCAGTATTTT. It is translated as CASKGRARLGVGDTQYF. The chain has TRBV19 and TRBJ2-3; 7 bases are a match to TRBD2. The V gene's germline CDR1 is LNHDA and CDR2 SQIVND (reference sequence). The CDR3 runs to 17 residues. Trimming cost V 7 bases and J 5 bases; bases outside gene matches: 18.

CDR3 protein: CASSLSLGGRAGETQYF. Written as DNA, the CDR3 is TGTGCCAGCAGCTTGTCCCTTGGCGGGAGGGCCGGAGAGACCCAGTACTTC. The chain employs TRBV11-2 and TRBJ2-5, with 9 bases identical to TRBD2. The germline CDR1 and CDR2 sequences are SGHAT and FQNNGV. The CDR3 consists of 17 residues. Trimming at V came to 3 bases and at J to 4 bases, leaving 12 bases not matched to a gene. Complete variable domain (other parts from reference TRBV11-2 and TRBJ2-5): EAGVAQSPRYKIIEKRQSVAFWCNPISGHATLYWYQQILGQGPKLLIQFQNNGVVDDSQLPKDRFSAERLKGVDSTLKIQPAKLEDSAVYLCASSLSLGGRAGETQYFGPGTRLLVL.

This clonotype was counted at least ten times. The chain is built from TRBV7-2 and TRBJ1-3; D remains ambiguous. The germline gives CDR1 SGHTA, CDR2 FQGNSA. The V and J ends lost 3 bases and 0 bases respectively, with 3 bases between them. This CDR3 contains 13 residues. The CDR3 region has the DNA TGTGCCAGCAGCTTTTTCTCTGGAAACACCATATATTTT. This gives the protein CASSFFSGNTIYF.

This clonotype was seen ten or more times. The CDR3 loop reads CASSRGQVLRDTQYF. In nucleotides, the CDR3 is TGTGCCAGCAGCCGAGGACAGGTCCTACGGGATACGCAGTATTTT. The rearrangement joins TRBV7-6 to TRBJ2-3, with TRBD1 identical over 7 bases. Germline-derived CDR1 and CDR2 are SGHVS and FNYEAQ. Germline trimming cut 5 bases from V and 6 bases from J; bases unmatched to any gene: 11. The CDR3 runs 15 residues.

The chain combines TRBV27 with TRBJ2-2; D not resolved. The CDR3 sequence is 14 residues long. CDR1 and CDR2 from the germline V gene are MNHEY and SMNVEV (reference sequence). Deletions cut 0 bases from V and 4 bases from J, with 6 bases between. The CDR3 bases are TGTGCCAGCAGTTTATCGAGACCCACCGGGGAGCTGTTTTTT. Translating gives CASSLSRPTGELFF.

This chain links TRBV5-1 with TRBJ2-1; 11 nucleotides align to TRBD2. The CDR3 has 15 amino acids. Germline V gene lookup returns CDR1 SGHRS and CDR2 YFSETQ. With V trimmed by 4 bases and J by 5 bases, 5 bases remained unmatched. This CDR3 is CASSELAGVNNEQFF. The CDR3 DNA reads as TGCGCCAGCAGCGAACTAGCGGGAGTTAACAATGAGCAGTTCTTC.